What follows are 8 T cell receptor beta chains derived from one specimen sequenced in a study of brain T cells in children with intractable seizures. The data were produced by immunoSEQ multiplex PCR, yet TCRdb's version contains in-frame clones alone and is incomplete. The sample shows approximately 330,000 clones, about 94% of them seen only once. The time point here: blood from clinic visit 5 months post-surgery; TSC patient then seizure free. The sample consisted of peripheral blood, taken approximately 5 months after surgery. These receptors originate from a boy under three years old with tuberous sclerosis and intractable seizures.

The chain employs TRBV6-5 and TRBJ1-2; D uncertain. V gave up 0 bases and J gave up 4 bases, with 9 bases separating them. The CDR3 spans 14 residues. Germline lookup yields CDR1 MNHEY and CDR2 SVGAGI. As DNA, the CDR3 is TGTGCCAGCAGTTACTCTGGGTTCTCCTATGGCTACACCTTC. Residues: CASSYSGFSYGYTF.

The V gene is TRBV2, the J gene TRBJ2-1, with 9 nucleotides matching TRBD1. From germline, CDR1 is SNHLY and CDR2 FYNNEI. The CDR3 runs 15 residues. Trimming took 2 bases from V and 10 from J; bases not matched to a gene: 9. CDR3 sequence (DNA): TGTGCCAGCAGTGAATGGGGGACAGGGTTGGGCGAGCAGTTCTTC. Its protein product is CASSEWGTGLGEQFF.

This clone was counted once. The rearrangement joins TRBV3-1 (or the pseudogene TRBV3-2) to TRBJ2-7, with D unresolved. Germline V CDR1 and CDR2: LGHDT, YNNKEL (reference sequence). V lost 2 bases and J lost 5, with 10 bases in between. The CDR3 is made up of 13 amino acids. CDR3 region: CASSQRWSDEQYF. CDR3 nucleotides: TGTGCCAGCAGCCAAAGGTGGTCGGACGAGCAGTACTTC.

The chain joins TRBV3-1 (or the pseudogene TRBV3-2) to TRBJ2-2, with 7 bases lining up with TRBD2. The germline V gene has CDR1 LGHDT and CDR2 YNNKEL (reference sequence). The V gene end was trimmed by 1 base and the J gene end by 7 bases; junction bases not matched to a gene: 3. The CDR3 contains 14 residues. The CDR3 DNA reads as TGTGCCAGCAGCCAAGCCGGGGGGAACGGGGAGCTGTTTTTT. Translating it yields CASSQAGGNGELFF.

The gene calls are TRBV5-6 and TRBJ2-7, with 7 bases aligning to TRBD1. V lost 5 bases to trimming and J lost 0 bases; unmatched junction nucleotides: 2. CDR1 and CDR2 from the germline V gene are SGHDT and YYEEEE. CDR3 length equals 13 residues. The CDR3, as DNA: TGTGCCAGCAGTTCAGGGGGCTCCTACGAGCAGTACTTC. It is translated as CASSSGGSYEQYF.

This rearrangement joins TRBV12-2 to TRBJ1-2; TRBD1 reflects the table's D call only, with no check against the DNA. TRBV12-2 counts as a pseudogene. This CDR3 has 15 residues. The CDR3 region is CASRLVGLQGDGYTF. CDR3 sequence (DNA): TGTGCAAGTCGCTTAGTAGGGCTACAGGGCGATGGCTACACCTTC.

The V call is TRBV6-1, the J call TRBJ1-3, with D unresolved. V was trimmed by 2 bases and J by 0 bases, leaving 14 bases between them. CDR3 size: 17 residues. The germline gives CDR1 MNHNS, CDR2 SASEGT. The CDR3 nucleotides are TGTGCCAGCAGTGAATTATCCGGAACCATCTCTGGAAACACCATATATTTT. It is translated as CASSELSGTISGNTIYF.

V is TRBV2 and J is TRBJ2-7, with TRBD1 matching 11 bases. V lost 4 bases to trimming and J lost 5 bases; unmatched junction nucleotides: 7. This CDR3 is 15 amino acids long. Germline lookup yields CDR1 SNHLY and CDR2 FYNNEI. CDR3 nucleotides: TGTGCCAGCAGTGGGACAGGGGGCAGATTCGACGAGCAGTACTTC. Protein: CASSGTGGRFDEQYF.